This T cell receptor beta chain was sequenced during a study of T cell responses to AZD1222 COVID-19 vaccine. Study-wide results and caveats: Sampling captured repertoires only after the peak T cell response. Nearly half of spike-specific TCRs reportedly go after variant regions that carry no mutations. Rises in breadth and depth of Spike-specific TCRs came after two AZD1222 doses. Most donors were white British, females outnumbered males, and clonal diversity was possibly underestimated.

Repertoires were generated with immunoSEQ multiplex PCR, while TCRdb's copy carries only in-frame clones and drops some. The top ten hold around 7.7% of the sample, which has approximately 110,000 clones, about nine tenths seen once. This clone was counted between two and nine times. Its antigen is not known. In germline, CDR1 is MNHNS, CDR2 SASEGT. The CDR3 has 15 amino acids. The V end lost 2 bases, the J end lost 7 bases, and 14 bases lay between the germline ends. The source was peripheral blood, collected on day 0 of AZD1222 vaccination. The V call is TRBV6-1, the J call TRBJ2-2, with D unclear. This receptor was obtained from an adult in good health. The CDR3 DNA reads as TGTGCCAGCAGTGAAAGATTGAAGGGTAGCGGGGAGCTGTTTTTT. This codes for CASSERLKGSGELFF.